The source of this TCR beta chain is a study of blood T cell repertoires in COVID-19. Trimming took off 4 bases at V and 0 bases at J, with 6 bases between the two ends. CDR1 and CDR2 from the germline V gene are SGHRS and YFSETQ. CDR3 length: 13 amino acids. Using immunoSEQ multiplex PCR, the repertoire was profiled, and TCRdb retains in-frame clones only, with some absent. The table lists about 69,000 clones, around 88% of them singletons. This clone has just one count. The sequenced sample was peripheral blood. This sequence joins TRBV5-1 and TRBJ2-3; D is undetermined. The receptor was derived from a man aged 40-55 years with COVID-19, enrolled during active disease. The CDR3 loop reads CASSRRSTDTQYF. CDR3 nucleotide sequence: TGCGCCAGCAGCCGGCGGAGCACAGATACGCAGTATTTT. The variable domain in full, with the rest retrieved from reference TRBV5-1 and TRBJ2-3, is KAGVTQTPRYLIKTRGQQVTLSCSPISGHRSVSWYQQTPGQGLQFLFEYFSETQRNKGNFPGRFSGRQFSNSRSEMNVSTLELGDSALYLCASSRRSTDTQYFGPGTRLTVL.